Below are 26 T cell receptor beta chains sequenced from a single sample in a study of beta chain features in type 1 diabetes. What was sequenced were expressed TCRB transcripts, since all of the isolated RNA had been reverse transcribed. Clones were sequenced by immunoSEQ multiplex PCR, and TCRdb holds only the in-frame ones, with some missing. The repertoire has 450,000 to 600,000 clones, around 30% of them found once; the top ten carry around 0.065%. What was sequenced was naive CD4+ T cells from blood. All receptors derive from a man between 18 and 29 years old in good health.

There are a few counts of this clone. The chain uses TRBV30 and TRBJ2-7; the D gene could be TRBD1 or TRBD2 (5 bases each). Trimming pared 7 bases from V and 2 bases from J, leaving 18 bases between. The CDR3 sequence is 14 residues long. Germline loops: CDR1 GTSNPN, CDR2 SVGIG (reference sequence). The CDR3 is CALTGQAIPYEQYF. Written as DNA, the CDR3 is TGTGCCTTGACGGGGCAGGCCATCCCCTACGAGCAGTACTTC.

This clone has more than one count but fewer than ten. The chain is built from TRBV9 and TRBJ2-7; no reliable D call. Germline CDR1 reads SGDLS; CDR2 reads YYNGEE. Trimming left V 0 bases short and J 9 bases short, with 13 bases between. The CDR3 has 13 amino acids. CDR3 residues: CASSVGPVRGQYF. The CDR3 nucleotides are TGTGCCAGCAGCGTAGGACCCGTACGCGGGCAGTACTTC.

The table lists this clone with a few counts. This sequence joins TRBV29-1 and TRBJ2-5, with 14 bases that match TRBD2. Germline V CDR1 and CDR2: SQVTM, ANQGSEA. The CDR3 contains 14 residues. Trimming cost V 7 bases and J 5 bases; bases outside gene matches: 6. The DNA for the CDR3 is TGCAGCGGACGACTAGCGGGAGGGCCGGAGACCCAGTACTTC. Its protein product is CSGRLAGGPETQYF.

This clone was counted between two and nine times. The chain joins TRBV7-9 to TRBJ1-5; D ambiguous. Per germline, CDR1 SEHNR and CDR2 FQNEAQ (reference sequence). The CDR3 has 14 residues. V was clipped by 2 bases and J by 3 bases, with 8 bases between them. DNA for the CDR3: TGTGCCAGCAGCTTAATCGGACTCAATCAGCCCCAGCATTTT. It yields the protein CASSLIGLNQPQHF.

This clone has more than one count but fewer than ten. The CDR3 nucleotides are TGTGCCAGCAGCTTAGGAGGGGCCTCCAGGGGACGACAGCCCCAGCATTTT. Translation: CASSLGGASRGRQPQHF. V and J are TRBV7-9 and TRBJ1-5, with D maybe TRBD1 (6 bases). V was pared by 1 base and J by 7 bases, with 20 bases between. Germline CDR1 reads SEHNR; CDR2 reads FQNEAQ (reference sequence). The CDR3 spans 17 residues.

This clone was counted a few times. This rearrangement joins TRBV14 to TRBJ2-1; TRBD2 matches at 11 bases. The CDR3 has 15 residues. Germline values: CDR1 SGHDN, CDR2 FVKESK. After removal of 1 base from V and 7 bases from J, the junction contained 3 bases not matched to a gene. CDR3 coding DNA: TGTGCCAGCAGCCAAGCCCTAGCGGGAGGAAATGAGCAGTTCTTC. Protein sequence: CASSQALAGGNEQFF.

The chain's CDR3 is CASTGGPYNEQFF. CDR3 nucleotides: TGTGCCAGCACAGGGGGTCCCTACAATGAGCAGTTCTTC. The V gene is TRBV9, the J gene TRBJ2-1; 7 nucleotides line up with TRBD1. The junction had 2 bases not matched to a gene; V was cut back by 6 bases and J by 2 bases. Germline-derived CDR1 and CDR2 are SGDLS and YYNGEE. CDR3 size: 13 residues. The full variable domain, its missing parts supplied by reference TRBV9 and TRBJ2-1, is DSGVTQTPKHLITATGQRVTLRCSPRSGDLSVYWYQQSLDQGLQFLIQYYNGEERAKGNILERFSAQQFPDLHSELNLSSLELGDSALYFCASTGGPYNEQFFGPGTRLTVL.

V usage is TRBV30 and J usage is TRBJ1-2; maybe TRBD1 (6 bases). Trimming removed 1 base at V and 6 bases at J, with 9 bases between. Germline V lookup: CDR1 GTSNPN, CDR2 SVGIG (reference sequence). CDR3 size: 12 residues. The CDR3 spells CAWSARGHGYTF. As DNA, the CDR3 is TGTGCCTGGAGTGCACGGGGGCATGGCTACACCTTC.

The genes are TRBV12-5 and TRBJ2-1; the match to TRBD2 covers 7 bases. CDR3 length equals 16 residues. Per germline, CDR1 LGHNT and CDR2 FRNRAP. The J segment lost 7 bases and the V segment lost 0 bases, leaving 9 bases of the junction unmatched. The CDR3 nucleotides are TGTGCTAGTGGTTTGGTAGTGGCTAGCGGTAGGAATGAGCAGTTCTTC. This sequence encodes CASGLVVASGRNEQFF.

V gene TRBV6-6 combines with J gene TRBJ2-7; TRBD2 matches at 12 bases. The J segment lost 7 bases and the V segment lost 4 bases, leaving 8 bases of the junction unmatched. Germline CDR1 MNHNY, CDR2 SVGAGI (reference sequence). There are 15 residues in the CDR3. The CDR3 nucleotides are TGTGCCAGCAGTTCCGCGACTAGCGGGAGTTCTGAGCAGTACTTC. As protein: CASSSATSGSSEQYF.

The V call is TRBV2, the J call TRBJ2-1, with TRBD2 identical over 8 bases. The CDR3 has 13 amino acids. Losses at the gene ends were 6 bases for V and 9 bases for J; bases not matched to a gene: 7. Germline CDR1 and CDR2: SNHLY and FYNNEI. CDR3 loop: CASSREGRGEQFF. In nucleotides, the CDR3 is TGTGCCAGCAGCCGGGAGGGCCGAGGTGAGCAGTTCTTC. The complete variable domain, with remaining parts taken from reference TRBV2 and TRBJ2-1, reads EPEVTQTPSHQVTQMGQEVILRCVPISNHLYFYWYRQILGQKVEFLVSFYNNEISEKSEIFDDQFSVERPDGSNFTLKIRSTKLEDSAMYFCASSREGRGEQFFGPGTRLTVL.

This clone was counted between two and nine times. This sample also contains other DNA sequences that code for the same CDR3. This chain connects TRBV20-1 to TRBJ2-2; D call uncertain. Trimming left V 6 bases short and J 5 bases short, with 7 bases between. Germline assignment: CDR1 DFQATT and CDR2 SNEGSKA (reference sequence). The CDR3 contains 11 residues. This CDR3 is CSATRTGELFF. CDR3 nucleotides: TGCAGTGCAACGAGGACCGGGGAGCTGTTTTTT.

This CDR3 reads CGTESNYGYTF. As DNA, the CDR3 is TGTGGGACGGAATCTAACTATGGCTACACCTTC. The chain joins TRBV25-1 to TRBJ1-2, with D hard to call. Looked up from germline, CDR1 is MGHDK and CDR2 is SYGVNS. There are 11 residues in the CDR3.

A remark on this clone: The sample holds other DNA sequences that translate to the same CDR3. The rearrangement links TRBV30 to TRBJ1-3; D call uncertain. The germline CDR1 and CDR2 sequences are GTSNPN and SVGIG (reference sequence). Trimming removed 3 bases at V and 0 bases at J, with 6 bases between. The CDR3 sequence is 13 residues long. The CDR3 coding sequence is TGTGCCTGGAGCCACAGCTCTGGAAACACCATATATTTT. Translating it yields CAWSHSSGNTIYF.

This clone has only a few counts. V and J are TRBV29-1 and TRBJ2-7, with D possibly TRBD2 on 6 matching bases. The CDR3 consists of 13 residues. V was trimmed by 6 bases and J by 2 bases, leaving 14 bases between them. CDR1 SQVTM and CDR2 ANQGSEA come from the germline V gene. The chain's CDR3 is CSVDQRAPYEQYF. CDR3 nucleotides: TGCAGCGTGGACCAGCGGGCCCCCTACGAGCAGTACTTC.

V and J are TRBV4-2 and TRBJ1-2; perhaps TRBD1 as D (5 bases). The CDR3 runs to 14 residues. Germline V gene lookup returns CDR1 LGHNA and CDR2 YNFKEQ. V was clipped by 0 bases and J by 8 bases, with 13 bases between them. The CDR3 spells CASSQDIRGSGYTF. DNA for the CDR3: TGTGCCAGCAGCCAAGATATTAGGGGCTCGGGCTACACCTTC.

Here the CDR3 reads CASSLAGQQETQYF. The CDR3 DNA sequence: TGTGCCAGCTCACTAGCGGGACAACAAGAGACCCAGTACTTC. The chain joins TRBV18 to TRBJ2-5, with TRBD2 matching over 8 bases. The V and J ends lost 4 bases and 2 bases, in that order; junction bases with no gene match: 3. CDR1 is KGHSH, CDR2 LQKENI, per germline. The CDR3 runs to 14 residues.

The chain carries TRBV23-1 and TRBJ2-7, with D perhaps TRBD1 (6 bases). TRBV23-1 is an open reading frame whose function is uncertain. The V gene lost 2 bases and the J gene lost 4 bases, with 12 bases spanning the gap. There are 14 residues in the CDR3. The CDR3 reads CASSQHTGFYEQYF. Written as DNA, the CDR3 is TGCGCCAGCAGTCAACACACAGGGTTTTACGAGCAGTACTTC.

This clone was seen more than once but under ten times. The CDR3 nucleotides are TGCGCCAGCAGCGTGTCGACTAGCGGGGATACTTACGAGCAGTACTTC. Translation: CASSVSTSGDTYEQYF. The chain combines TRBV4-3 with TRBJ2-7; 11 nucleotides align to TRBD2. Germline V gene sequence: CDR1 LGHNA, CDR2 YSLEER. V was pared by 5 bases and J by 4 bases, with 10 bases of the junction left unmatched. This CDR3 comprises 16 residues.

The chain employs TRBV28 and TRBJ2-3; tentatively, D is TRBD2 (6 bases). The CDR3 loop spans 15 amino acids. V lost 5 bases, J lost 8 bases, and 20 bases lay in between. Per germline, CDR1 MDHEN and CDR2 SYDVKM. The DNA of the CDR3 is TGTGCCAGCAGTGTCCTAGCGACCGATGCGGGTACGCAGTATTTT. It codes for CASSVLATDAGTQYF.

This clone occurred a few times. This sequence joins TRBV7-9 and TRBJ1-1, with D unclear. CDR1 SEHNR and CDR2 FQNEAQ come from the germline V gene (reference sequence). The CDR3 runs 13 residues. V was clipped by 1 base and J by 1 base, with 4 bases between them. The CDR3 loop reads CASSLEANTEAFF. The CDR3 nucleotides are TGTGCCAGCAGCTTAGAGGCGAACACTGAAGCTTTCTTT.

This clone was counted between two and nine times. V and J are TRBV9 and TRBJ1-4; no clear D. V was clipped by 2 bases and J by 8 bases, with 16 bases between them. Germline V gives CDR1 SGDLS, CDR2 YYNGEE. This CDR3 comprises 15 residues. The DNA of the CDR3 is TGTGCCAGCAGCGTGAGCCCGGACCGACGGGAAAAACTGTTTTTT. Its translation is CASSVSPDRREKLFF.

The chain combines TRBV6-1 with TRBJ2-4; D is possibly TRBD2 (6 bases). Germline assignment: CDR1 MNHNS and CDR2 SASEGT. The CDR3 has 13 amino acids. V lost 3 bases and J lost 8, with 11 bases in between. CDR3 sequence (DNA): TGTGCCAGCAGTGAGCGGGGTGGTGACATTCAGTACTTC. Its translation is CASSERGGDIQYF.

The chain recombines TRBV30 with TRBJ1-1, with D unresolved. The germline V gene encodes CDR1 GTSNPN and CDR2 SVGIG (reference sequence). CDR3 length equals 13 residues. The V end lost 2 bases, the J end lost 4 bases, and 11 bases lay between the germline ends. CDR3: CAWSKREGTEAFF. DNA for the CDR3: TGTGCCTGGAGTAAACGGGAGGGCACTGAAGCTTTCTTT.

This clone occurred a few times. J is TRBJ2-5 and V is TRBV30; D is perhaps TRBD1 or TRBD2 (5 bases each). The V end lost 8 bases, the J end lost 5 bases, and 18 bases lay between the germline ends. CDR3 size: 13 residues. Per the germline V gene, CDR1 is GTSNPN and CDR2 is SVGIG (reference sequence). CDR3 sequence reads: CATGPLALETQYF. The CDR3 bases are TGTGCCACGGGGCCCCTGGCGTTGGAGACCCAGTACTTC.

The V gene is TRBV7-3, the J gene TRBJ1-1; TRBD1 matches at 9 bases. This CDR3 has 15 amino acids. Trimming took 3 bases from V and 3 from J; bases not matched to a gene: 5. CDR1 is SGHTA and CDR2 is FQGTGA in the germline V gene. CDR3 bases: TGTGCCAGCAGCTTGAATCGGGACAGGGACACTGAAGCTTTCTTT. Translated, it gives CASSLNRDRDTEAFF.